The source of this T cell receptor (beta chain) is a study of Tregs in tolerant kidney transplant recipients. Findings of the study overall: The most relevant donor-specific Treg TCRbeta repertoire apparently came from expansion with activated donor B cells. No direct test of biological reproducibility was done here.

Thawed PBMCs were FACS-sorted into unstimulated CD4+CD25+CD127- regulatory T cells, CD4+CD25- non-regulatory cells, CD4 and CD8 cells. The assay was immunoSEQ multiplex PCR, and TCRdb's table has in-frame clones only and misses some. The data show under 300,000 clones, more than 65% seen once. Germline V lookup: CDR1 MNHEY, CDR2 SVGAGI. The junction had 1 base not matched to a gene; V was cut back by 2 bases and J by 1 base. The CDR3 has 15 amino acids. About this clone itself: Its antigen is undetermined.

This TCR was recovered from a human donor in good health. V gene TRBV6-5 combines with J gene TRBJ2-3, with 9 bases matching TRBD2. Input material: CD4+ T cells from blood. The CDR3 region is CASSYQREGTDTQYF. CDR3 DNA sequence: TGTGCCAGCAGTTACCAGCGGGAGGGCACAGATACGCAGTATTTT.